The next 8 T cell receptor beta chains were all read from a single sample in a study of T-cell reconstitution after alpha-beta-depleted transplantation in children. During its preparation, the TCRbeta library received unique molecular identifiers. TCRdb re-analysed the PCR reads in MiXCR, keeping a single row per CDR3 protein. This sample has over 200,000 distinct CDR3 sequences, with roughly 8.1% found just once. This material consisted of PBMCs, mostly from graft donor cells, taken 360 days after TCRalphabeta/CD19-depleted stem cell transplant. The receptors derive from a male patient aged 2 to 9 who had a stem cell transplant for acute myeloid leukemia, so the T cells may come from the graft donor.

The chain has TRBV11-2 and TRBJ2-7, with 13 bases aligning to TRBD2. This CDR3 region has 16 residues. V shed 5 bases, J shed 0 bases, and the junction held 4 bases outside the gene matches. In germline, CDR1 is SGHAT, CDR2 FQNNGV. The CDR3 region has the DNA TGTGCCAGCAGCGCCCGGACTAGCGGGAGCTCCTACGAGCAGTACTTC. This codes for CASSARTSGSSYEQYF.

As concerns this clonotype: A much larger clone lies a single base off, so this may be a read error. V usage is TRBV12-3 or TRBV12-4 and J usage is TRBJ2-4, with 13 bases that match TRBD2. CDR3 length: 16 amino acids. CDR3 loop: CSSSPRGLAGKNIQYF. The CDR3 nucleotides are TGTTCCAGCAGTCCCCGGGGACTAGCGGGGAAAAACATTCAGTACTTC.

This clonotype has a handful of counts. The genes are TRBV5-1 and TRBJ1-2, with D possibly TRBD1 on 6 matching bases. The CDR3 has 13 residues. V was pared by 7 bases and J by 6 bases, with 16 bases between. Per germline, CDR1 SGHRS and CDR2 YFSETQ. CDR3 protein: CASRGPGEDGYTF. For the CDR3, the DNA is TGCGCCAGCCGAGGGCCAGGGGAGGATGGCTACACCTTC.

Here the CDR3 DNA reads TGTGCCAGCAGCCGCGCGACGGCTATGAACACTGAAGCTTTCTTT. As protein: CASSRATAMNTEAFF. This chain uses TRBV6-2 or TRBV6-3 with TRBJ1-1; D call uncertain. CDR1 and CDR2 from the germline V gene are MNHEY and SVGEGT. The V end lost 6 bases, the J end lost 0 bases, and 14 bases lay between the germline ends. The CDR3 contains 15 residues.

The sample holds many counts of this clonotype. The CDR3 DNA follows: TGCGCCAGCAGCCAAGGAATAGGCGACGATACGCAGTATTTT. Protein: CASSQGIGDDTQYF. The chain recombines TRBV4-3 with TRBJ2-3; D is undetermined. The CDR3 sequence is 14 residues long. CDR1 LGHNA and CDR2 YSLEER come from the germline V gene. The ends were cut back, 1 base at V and 6 bases at J, with 11 bases in the middle.

This clonotype was detected ten times or more. This chain links TRBV20-1 with TRBJ2-1; a weak D match, TRBD2 (5 bases). The CDR3 covers 15 residues. CDR1 is DFQATT and CDR2 is SNEGSKA in the germline V gene (reference sequence). Trimming took 3 bases from V and 0 from J, leaving 12 bases between them. The CDR3 spells CSASLALSSYNEQFF. The CDR3, as DNA: TGCAGTGCTAGTTTAGCGCTAAGCTCCTACAATGAGCAGTTCTTC.

This clonotype was observed many times. The chain is built from TRBV7-6 and TRBJ2-1; TRBD2 aligns across 7 bases. Looked up from germline, CDR1 is SGHVS and CDR2 is FNYEAQ. The CDR3 is 17 amino acids. Germline trimming cut 2 bases from V and 1 base from J; bases unmatched to any gene: 8. As DNA, the CDR3 is TGTGCCAGCAGCTTATGGTCTCTAGCGGAATCCTACAATGAGCAGTTCTTC. Translated: CASSLWSLAESYNEQFF.

The chain couples TRBV4-2 to TRBJ2-3; 9 bases are a match to TRBD2. The CDR3 has 18 amino acids. Trimming at V came to 1 base and at J to 3 bases, leaving 11 bases not matched to a gene. CDR1 is LGHNA and CDR2 is YNFKEQ in the germline V gene. Here the CDR3 reads CASSQGGSGGTKTDTQYF. The CDR3 region has the DNA TGTGCCAGCAGCCAAGGGGGAAGCGGGGGGACGAAAACAGATACGCAGTATTTT.